This T cell receptor (beta chain) was obtained from a study of blood T cell repertoires in COVID-19. Study-level background: PBMCs, B-cell-depleted T cells, or T cells were the source of the cDNA or gDNA that made up the material.

The CDR3 loop spans 15 amino acids. V was shortened by 6 bases and J by 7 bases, with 19 bases between the two germline ends. Germline assignment: CDR1 MDHEN and CDR2 SYDVKM. Per the authors' pipeline: Reference gene primer amplification in the assay estimated nucleated cell counts. Sequenced by immunoSEQ multiplex PCR; TCRdb stores in-frame clones only, minus some. For V, J and clone size, that table is used; D and trimming come from the DNA. The data show approximately 160,000 clones, with approximately 84% seen just once and about 14% held by the top ten. Sample: peripheral blood. The chain joins TRBV28 to TRBJ2-1; D remains ambiguous. This TCR came from a young man with active or convalescent COVID-19. CDR3 DNA: TGTGCCAGCAGGCTCGGAGCTTTAGGATCTAATGAGCAGTTCTTC. Protein sequence: CASRLGALGSNEQFF.